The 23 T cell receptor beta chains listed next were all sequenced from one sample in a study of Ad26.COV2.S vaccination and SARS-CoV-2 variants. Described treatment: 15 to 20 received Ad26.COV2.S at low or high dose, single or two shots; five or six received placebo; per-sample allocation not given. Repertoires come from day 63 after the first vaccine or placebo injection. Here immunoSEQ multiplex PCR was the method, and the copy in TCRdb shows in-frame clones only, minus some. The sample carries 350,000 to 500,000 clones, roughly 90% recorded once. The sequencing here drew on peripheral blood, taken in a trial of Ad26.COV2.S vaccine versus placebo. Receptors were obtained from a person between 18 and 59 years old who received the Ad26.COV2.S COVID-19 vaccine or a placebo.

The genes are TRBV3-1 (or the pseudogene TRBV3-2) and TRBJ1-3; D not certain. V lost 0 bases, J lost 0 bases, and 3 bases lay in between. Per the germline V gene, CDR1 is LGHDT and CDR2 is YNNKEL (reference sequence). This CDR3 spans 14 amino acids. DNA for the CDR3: TGTGCCAGCAGCCAAGACAGCTCTGGAAACACCATATATTTT. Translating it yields CASSQDSSGNTIYF.

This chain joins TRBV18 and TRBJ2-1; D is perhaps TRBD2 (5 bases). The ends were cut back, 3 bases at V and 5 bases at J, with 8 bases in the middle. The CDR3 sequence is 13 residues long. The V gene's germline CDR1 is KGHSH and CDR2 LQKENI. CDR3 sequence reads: CASSPGLNNEQFF. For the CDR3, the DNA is TGTGCCAGCTCACCCGGACTTAACAATGAGCAGTTCTTC.

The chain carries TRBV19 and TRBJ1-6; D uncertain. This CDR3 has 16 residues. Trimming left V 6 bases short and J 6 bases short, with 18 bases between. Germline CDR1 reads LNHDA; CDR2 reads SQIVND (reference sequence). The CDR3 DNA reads TGTGCCAGTAGCCTGTATAGTCGGGAGACTAATTCACCCCTCCACTTT. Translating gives CASSLYSRETNSPLHF.

The CDR3 region is CASSLIMGGPSGNTIYF. In nucleotides, the CDR3 is TGTGCCAGCAGCTTAATCATGGGGGGCCCCTCTGGAAACACCATATATTTT. The V call is TRBV7-2, the J call TRBJ1-3, with D possibly being TRBD1 (6 bases). CDR3 length: 17 residues. CDR1 is SGHTA, CDR2 FQGNSA, per germline. With 2 bases removed from V and 0 bases from J, the gap between germline ends came to 14 bases. The full variable domain, with the rest looked up from reference TRBV7-2 and TRBJ1-3, is GAGVSQSPSNKVTEKGKDVELRCDPISGHTALYWYRQSLGQGLEFLIYFQGNSAPDKSGLPSDRFSAERTGGSVSTLTIQRTQQEDSAVYLCASSLIMGGPSGNTIYFGEGSWLTVV.

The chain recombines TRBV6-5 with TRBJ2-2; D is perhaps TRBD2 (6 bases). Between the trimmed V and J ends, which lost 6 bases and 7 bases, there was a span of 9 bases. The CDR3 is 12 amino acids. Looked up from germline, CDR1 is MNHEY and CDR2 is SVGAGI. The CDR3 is CASSLAHGELFF. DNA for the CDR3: TGTGCCAGCAGCCTAGCGCACGGGGAGCTGTTTTTT.

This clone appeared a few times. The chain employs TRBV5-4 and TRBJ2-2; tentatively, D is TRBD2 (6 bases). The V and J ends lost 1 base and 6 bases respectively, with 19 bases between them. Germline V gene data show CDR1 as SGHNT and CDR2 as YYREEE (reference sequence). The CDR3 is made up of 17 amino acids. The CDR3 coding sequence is TGTGCCAGCAGCTTGTCGGTGGACGGGAGAGGTCCCGGGGAGCTGTTTTTT. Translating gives CASSLSVDGRGPGELFF. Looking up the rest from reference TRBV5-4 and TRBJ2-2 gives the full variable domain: ETGVTQSPTHLIKTRGQQVTLRCSSQSGHNTVSWYQQALGQGPQFIFQYYREEENGRGNFPPRFSGLQFPNYSSELNVNALELDDSALYLCASSLSVDGRGPGELFFGEGSRLTVL.

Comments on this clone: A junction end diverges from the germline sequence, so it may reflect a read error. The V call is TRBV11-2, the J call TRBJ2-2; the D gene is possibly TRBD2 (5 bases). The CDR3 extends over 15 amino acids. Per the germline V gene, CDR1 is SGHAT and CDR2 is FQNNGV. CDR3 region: CASSLDGLSAGKLFF. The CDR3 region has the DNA TGTGCCAGCAGCTTAGATGGATTGTCTGCCGGGAAGCTGTTTTTT. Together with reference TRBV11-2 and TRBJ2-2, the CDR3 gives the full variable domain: EAGVAQSPRYKIIEKRQSVAFWCNPISGHATLYWYQQILGQGPKLLIQFQNNGVVDDSQLPKDRFSAERLKGVDSTLKIQPAKLEDSAVYLCASSLDGLSAGKLFFGEGSRLTVL.

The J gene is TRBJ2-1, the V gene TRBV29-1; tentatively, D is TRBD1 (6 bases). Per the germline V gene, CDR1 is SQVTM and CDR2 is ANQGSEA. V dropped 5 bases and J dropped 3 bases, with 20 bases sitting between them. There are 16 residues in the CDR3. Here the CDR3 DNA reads TGCAGCGTTCACGACCCTAAAGGGGGAGACTACAATGAGCAGTTCTTC. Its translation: CSVHDPKGGDYNEQFF.

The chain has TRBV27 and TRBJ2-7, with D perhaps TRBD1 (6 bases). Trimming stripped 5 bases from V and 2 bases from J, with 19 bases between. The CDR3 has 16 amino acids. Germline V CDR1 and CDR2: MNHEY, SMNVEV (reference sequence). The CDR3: CASSPHRTVNTYEQYF. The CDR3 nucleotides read TGTGCCAGCAGTCCCCACCGGACAGTTAACACCTACGAGCAGTACTTC.

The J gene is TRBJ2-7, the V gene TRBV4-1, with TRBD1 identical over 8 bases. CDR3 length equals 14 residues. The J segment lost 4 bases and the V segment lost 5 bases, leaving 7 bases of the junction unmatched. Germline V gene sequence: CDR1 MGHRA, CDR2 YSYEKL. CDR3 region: CASSIQGAGYEQYF. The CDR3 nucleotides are TGCGCCAGCAGCATCCAGGGGGCAGGATACGAGCAGTACTTC.

The CDR3 loop reads CASSQARSTDTQYF. Here the CDR3 DNA reads TGTGCCAGCTCACAGGCGCGAAGCACAGATACGCAGTATTTT. The chain couples TRBV18 to TRBJ2-3, with D uncertain. V was clipped by 4 bases and J by 0 bases, with 8 bases between them. The CDR3 has 14 amino acids. Germline V gene lookup returns CDR1 KGHSH and CDR2 LQKENI.

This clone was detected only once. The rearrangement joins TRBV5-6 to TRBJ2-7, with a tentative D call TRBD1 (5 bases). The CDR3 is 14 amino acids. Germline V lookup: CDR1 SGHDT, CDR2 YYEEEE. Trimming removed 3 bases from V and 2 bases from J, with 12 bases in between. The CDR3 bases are TGTGCCAGCAGCTGGCCCACAGGCGCCTACGAGCAGTACTTC. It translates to CASSWPTGAYEQYF.

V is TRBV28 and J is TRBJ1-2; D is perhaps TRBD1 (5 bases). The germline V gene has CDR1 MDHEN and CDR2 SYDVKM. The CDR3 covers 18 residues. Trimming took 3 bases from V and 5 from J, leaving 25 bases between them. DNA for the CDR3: TGTGCCAGCAGTTTTCGGCAGGGCAGGGTGAATGCAAAATATGGCTACACCTTC. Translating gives CASSFRQGRVNAKYGYTF.

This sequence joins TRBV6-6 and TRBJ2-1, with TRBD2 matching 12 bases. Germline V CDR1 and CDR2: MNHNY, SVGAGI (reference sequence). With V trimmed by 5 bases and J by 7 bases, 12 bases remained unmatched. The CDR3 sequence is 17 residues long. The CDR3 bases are TGTGCCAGCAGTCGAAACGGACTAGCGGGGACCTTGAATGAGCAGTTCTTC. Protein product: CASSRNGLAGTLNEQFF.

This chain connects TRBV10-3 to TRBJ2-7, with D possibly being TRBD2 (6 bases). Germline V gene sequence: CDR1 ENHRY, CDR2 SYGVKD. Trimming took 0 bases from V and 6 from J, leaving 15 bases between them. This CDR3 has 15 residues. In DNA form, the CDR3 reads TGTGCCATCAGTGAGTCGAAGGGAGGACCTGGCGAGCAGTACTTC. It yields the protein CAISESKGGPGEQYF.

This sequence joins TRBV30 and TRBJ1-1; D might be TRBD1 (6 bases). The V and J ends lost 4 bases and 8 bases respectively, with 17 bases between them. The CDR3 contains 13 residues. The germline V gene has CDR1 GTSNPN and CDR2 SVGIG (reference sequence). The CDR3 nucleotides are TGTGCCTGGAAGGGACACATGATAAAGGAAGCTTTCTTT. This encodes CAWKGHMIKEAFF.

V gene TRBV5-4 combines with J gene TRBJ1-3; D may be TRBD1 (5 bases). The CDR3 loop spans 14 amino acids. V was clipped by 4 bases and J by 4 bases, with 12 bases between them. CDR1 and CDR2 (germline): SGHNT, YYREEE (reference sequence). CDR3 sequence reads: CASSRGPRGNTIYF. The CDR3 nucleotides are TGTGCCAGCAGCAGGGGTCCTCGCGGAAACACCATATATTTT.

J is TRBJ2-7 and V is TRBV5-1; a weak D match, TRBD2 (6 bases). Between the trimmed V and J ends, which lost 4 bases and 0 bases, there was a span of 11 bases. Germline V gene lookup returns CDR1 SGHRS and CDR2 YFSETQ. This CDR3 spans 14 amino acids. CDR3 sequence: CASSVLGGSYEQYF. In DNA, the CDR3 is TGCGCCAGCAGCGTCCTCGGGGGCTCCTACGAGCAGTACTTC.

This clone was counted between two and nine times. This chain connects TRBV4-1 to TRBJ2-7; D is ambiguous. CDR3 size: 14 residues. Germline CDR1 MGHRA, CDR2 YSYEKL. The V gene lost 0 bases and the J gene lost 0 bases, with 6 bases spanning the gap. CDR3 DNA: TGCGCCAGCAGCCAAGATGGCAGCTCCTACGAGCAGTACTTC. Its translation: CASSQDGSSYEQYF.

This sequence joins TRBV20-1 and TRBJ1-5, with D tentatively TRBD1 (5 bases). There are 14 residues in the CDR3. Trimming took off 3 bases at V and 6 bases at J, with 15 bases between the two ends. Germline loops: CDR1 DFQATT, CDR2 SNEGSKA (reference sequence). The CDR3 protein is CSASSGGDPQPQHF. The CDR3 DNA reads TGCAGTGCTAGTTCTGGGGGGGACCCTCAGCCCCAGCATTTT.

DNA for the CDR3: TGTGCCAGCAGCTTAGGGACAGGTAGCTCCTACGAGCAGTACTTC. This sequence encodes CASSLGTGSSYEQYF. The J gene is TRBJ2-7, the V gene TRBV7-2, with TRBD1 matching over 7 bases. V lost 1 base, J lost 0 bases, and 3 bases stayed unmatched. The CDR3 has 15 amino acids. The germline V gene has CDR1 SGHTA and CDR2 FQGNSA.

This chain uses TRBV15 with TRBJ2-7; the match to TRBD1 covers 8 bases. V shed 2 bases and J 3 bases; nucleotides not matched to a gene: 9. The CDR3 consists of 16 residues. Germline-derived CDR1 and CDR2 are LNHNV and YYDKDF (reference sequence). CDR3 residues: CATSRNSGTGYYEQYF. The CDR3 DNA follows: TGTGCCACCAGCAGAAATTCCGGGACAGGTTACTACGAGCAGTACTTC.

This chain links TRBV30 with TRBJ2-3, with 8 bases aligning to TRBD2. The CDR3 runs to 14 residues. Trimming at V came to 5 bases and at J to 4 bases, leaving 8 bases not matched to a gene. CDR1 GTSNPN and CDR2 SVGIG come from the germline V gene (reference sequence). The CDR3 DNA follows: TGTGCCTGGGCCAGCGGGAGCGCGGCAGATACGCAGTATTTT. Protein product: CAWASGSAADTQYF.